The 29 T cell receptor beta chains presented below share a single source sample, sequenced in a study of CD8+CD57+ T cells in acquired aplastic anemia. Genomic DNA, serving as template, underwent TCR beta VDJ and CDR3 profiling. TCRdb processed the reads anew with MiXCR; each CDR3 protein has one entry. The table shows around 170,000 distinct CDR3 sequences, with approximately 45% occurring only once. The sequenced sample was sorted CD4+, CD8+, or CD8+CD57+ T cells (not recorded which) from PBMCs. These receptors were collected from a human donor in good health.

This clonotype has at least ten counts. This chain links TRBV5-6 with TRBJ2-7; 7 bases map to TRBD1. J gave up 6 bases and V 5 bases, and 8 bases lay outside the gene matches. The germline V gene encodes CDR1 SGHDT and CDR2 YYEEEE. This CDR3 comprises 13 residues. The CDR3, as DNA: TGTGCCAGCAGTCAAGACAGGGTGGGCGAGCAGTACTTC. Residues: CASSQDRVGEQYF.

A remark on this clonotype: A junction end diverges from the germline sequence, so it may reflect a read error. The V call is TRBV24-1, the J call TRBJ1-2, with D hard to call. This CDR3 contains 14 residues. Germline assignment: CDR1 KGHDR and CDR2 SFDVKD. The CDR3 region has the DNA TGTGCCACCAGTGATTCGGACGGGAACTATGGCCACACCTTC. Translating gives CATSDSDGNYGHTF.

Note on this clonotype: A junction boundary mismatches the germline segment, possibly from a read error. The CDR3 loop is CANSDYRNYGYTF. The CDR3 coding sequence is TGTGCCAATAGTGATTATAGGAACTATGGCTACACCTTC. The chain recombines TRBV19 with TRBJ1-2; D is ambiguous. The CDR3 is made up of 13 amino acids. Germline V gives CDR1 LNHDA, CDR2 SQIVND (reference sequence).

V gene TRBV7-6 combines with J gene TRBJ2-7, with D unresolved. The CDR3 has 12 residues. Trimming removed 1 base at V and 5 bases at J, with 6 bases between. CDR1 is SGHVS, CDR2 FNYEAQ, per germline. The CDR3 here is CASSLVADEQYF. The DNA of the CDR3 is TGTGCCAGCAGCTTAGTGGCGGACGAGCAGTACTTC.

The V gene is TRBV6-5, the J gene TRBJ1-4; no clear D. CDR1 is MNHEY and CDR2 is SVGAGI in the germline V gene. This CDR3 spans 14 amino acids. Trimming removed 4 bases from V and 0 bases from J, with 6 bases in between. In DNA, the CDR3 is TGTGCCAGCAGTTCGTTAGCAACTAATGAAAAACTGTTTTTT. Translation: CASSSLATNEKLFF.

The sample holds a few counts of this clonotype. The chain links TRBV6-1 to TRBJ2-3; weak D call: TRBD2 (6 bases). The CDR3 runs 17 residues. Trimming shortened V by 5 bases and J by 0 bases, and 18 bases separated the two germline ends. CDR1 and CDR2 (germline): MNHNS, SASEGT. DNA of the CDR3: TGTGCCAGCAGTCCCCGGGACTCCTCTCCCAGCACAGATACGCAGTATTTT. Translation: CASSPRDSSPSTDTQYF.

This clonotype was found many times. The genes are TRBV4-1 and TRBJ2-3; 9 nucleotides match TRBD1. V dropped 3 bases and J dropped 4; count of bases not matched to a gene: 5. CDR1 is MGHRA, CDR2 YSYEKL, per germline. CDR3 size: 15 residues. Here the CDR3 reads CASSQRDRDADTQYF. The CDR3 DNA reads as TGCGCCAGCAGCCAGAGGGACAGGGATGCAGATACGCAGTATTTT.

This clonotype has ten or more counts. The chain couples TRBV2 to TRBJ2-5; TRBD2 matches 7 bases. Germline V CDR1 and CDR2: SNHLY, FYNNEI. V dropped 6 bases and J dropped 0; count of bases not matched to a gene: 10. There are 16 residues in the CDR3. CDR3 amino acids: CASRPAGAGNQETQYF. CDR3 DNA: TGTGCCAGCAGGCCGGCGGGAGCGGGGAACCAAGAGACCCAGTACTTC.

Ten or more counts support this clonotype. V gene TRBV10-2 combines with J gene TRBJ2-2, with 10 bases identical to TRBD2. V lost 7 bases, J lost 6 bases, and 11 bases stayed unmatched. Germline CDR1 and CDR2: WSHSY and SAAADI. The CDR3 loop spans 16 amino acids. The CDR3 coding sequence is TGCGCCAGCACTCAAGCGGGAGGGCCCAAGGCCGGGGAGCTGTTTTTT. Translation: CASTQAGGPKAGELFF.

This clonotype was picked up a small number of times. The chain links TRBV20-1 to TRBJ2-7, with D uncertain. V was trimmed by 3 bases and J by 0 bases, leaving 12 bases between them. The CDR3 runs to 14 residues. Germline assignment: CDR1 DFQATT and CDR2 SNEGSKA (reference sequence). The CDR3 loop reads CSARPDIYSYEQYF. The CDR3, as DNA: TGCAGTGCTAGGCCCGACATATACTCCTACGAGCAGTACTTC.

The chain combines TRBV7-8 with TRBJ2-5; D unresolved. Germline CDR1 and CDR2: SGHVS and FQNEAQ. Trimming removed 3 bases at V and 4 bases at J, with 9 bases between. CDR3 length: 13 amino acids. The CDR3 region is CASSFWGRETQYF. The DNA for the CDR3 is TGTGCCAGCAGCTTTTGGGGTAGAGAGACCCAGTACTTC. Based on the CDR3 plus reference TRBV7-8 and TRBJ2-5, the full variable domain is GAGVSQSPRYKVAKRGQDVALRCDPISGHVSLFWYQQALGQGPEFLTYFQNEAQLDKSGLPSDRFFAERPEGSVSTLKIQRTQQEDSAVYLCASSFWGRETQYFGPGTRLLVL.

This sequence joins TRBV19 and TRBJ1-4, with no clear D. The CDR3 is 15 amino acids. From germline, CDR1 is LNHDA and CDR2 SQIVND (reference sequence). The V gene lost 5 bases and the J gene lost 4 bases, with 14 bases spanning the gap. The CDR3 coding sequence is TGTGCCAGTAGTGACCTAAGAGGGTATAATGAAAAACTGTTTTTT. Translation gives CASSDLRGYNEKLFF.

This clonotype was counted many times. J is TRBJ1-1 and V is TRBV5-1; 9 nucleotides align to TRBD1. The CDR3 loop spans 14 amino acids. Germline assignment: CDR1 SGHRS and CDR2 YFSETQ. V dropped 0 bases and J dropped 4; count of bases not matched to a gene: 1. The CDR3 here is CASSLGDRVTEAFF. In nucleotides, the CDR3 is TGCGCCAGCAGCTTGGGGGACAGGGTCACTGAAGCTTTCTTT.

The gene calls are TRBV7-2 and TRBJ2-1; perhaps D is TRBD1 or TRBD2 (5 bases each). Per the germline V gene, CDR1 is SGHTA and CDR2 is FQGNSA. This CDR3 spans 11 amino acids. Between the trimmed V and J ends, which lost 5 bases and 10 bases, there was a span of 9 bases. In DNA form, the CDR3 reads TGTGCCAGCAGCCCGGGACCAGAGCAGTTCTTC. It is translated as CASSPGPEQFF.

Concerning this clonotype itself: One end of the junction varies from germline; a read error may be responsible. CDR3 amino acids: CASRPGWRSSYDEQFF. CDR3 nucleotide sequence: TGTGCCAGCAGACCCGGTTGGAGGAGCTCCTACGATGAGCAGTTCTTC. This rearrangement joins TRBV12-3 or TRBV12-4 to TRBJ2-1; D is possibly TRBD2 (5 bases). CDR3 length: 16 amino acids.

The V gene is TRBV20-1, the J gene TRBJ2-5; 9 bases align to TRBD1. This CDR3 is built from 14 residues. Germline CDR1 is DFQATT and CDR2 is SNEGSKA (reference sequence). V lost 6 bases, J lost 4 bases, and 9 bases stayed unmatched. CDR3 coding DNA: TGCAGTGCCGGGGACAGGGCACAACCAGAGACCCAGTACTTC. This encodes CSAGDRAQPETQYF.

This clonotype was counted at least ten times. The chain links TRBV5-6 to TRBJ2-2; D is possibly TRBD1 or TRBD2 (5 bases each). The V end lost 5 bases, the J end lost 1 base, and 9 bases lay between the germline ends. Germline CDR1 SGHDT, CDR2 YYEEEE. This CDR3 region has 14 residues. The CDR3 reads CASRRGRNTGELFF. The DNA of the CDR3 is TGTGCCAGCAGACGGGGACGGAACACCGGGGAGCTGTTTTTT. Variable domain in full (rest from reference TRBV5-6 and TRBJ2-2): DAGVTQSPTHLIKTRGQQVTLRCSPKSGHDTVSWYQQALGQGPQFIFQYYEEEERQRGNFPDRFSGHQFPNYSSELNVNALLLGDSALYLCASRRGRNTGELFFGEGSRLTVL.

This chain connects TRBV10-3 to TRBJ1-3, with TRBD1 as a possible D gene (5 bases). Germline V lookup: CDR1 ENHRY, CDR2 SYGVKD. This CDR3 is built from 16 residues. The V end lost 10 bases, the J end lost 4 bases, and 23 bases lay between the germline ends. The CDR3: CANRSPGPLSGNTIYF. In nucleotides, the CDR3 is TGTGCCAACAGATCCCCGGGACCGTTGTCAGGAAACACCATATATTTT.

This clonotype was detected only a few times. This could be a read error, since a much larger clone is one nucleotide away. This chain uses TRBV11-2 with TRBJ2-2, with TRBD1 as a possible D gene (6 bases). V dropped 5 bases and J dropped 2 bases, with 15 bases sitting between them. The germline gives CDR1 SGHAT, CDR2 FQNNGV. The CDR3 loop spans 16 amino acids. The DNA of the CDR3 is TGTGCCAGCAGCCACAGGGCAGGGCTCAACACCGGGGAGCTGTTTTTT. This sequence encodes CASSHRAGLNTGELFF.

The V call is TRBV14, the J call TRBJ2-2; 11 bases match TRBD2. V dropped 5 bases and J dropped 4; count of bases not matched to a gene: 3. Germline values: CDR1 SGHDN, CDR2 FVKESK. This CDR3 has 15 residues. The CDR3 DNA follows: TGTGCCAGCAGCTGGACTAGCGGGCTCACCGGGGAGCTGTTTTTT. This sequence encodes CASSWTSGLTGELFF.

This clonotype was detected ten times or more. V usage is TRBV20-1 and J usage is TRBJ2-3, with D maybe TRBD1 (6 bases). CDR3 length: 16 residues. Germline V gene sequence: CDR1 DFQATT, CDR2 SNEGSKA (reference sequence). The V gene lost 0 bases and the J gene lost 1 base, with 14 bases spanning the gap. The CDR3 nucleotides are TGCAGTGCTAGAGATTCATGGAGACAGGGCACAGATACGCAGTATTTT. It yields the protein CSARDSWRQGTDTQYF.

This clonotype was seen at least ten times. This chain connects TRBV7-2 to TRBJ1-3; D is possibly TRBD1 (5 bases). Looked up from germline, CDR1 is SGHTA and CDR2 is FQGNSA. This CDR3 spans 14 amino acids. Trimming left V 5 bases short and J 0 bases short, with 8 bases between. In DNA form, the CDR3 reads TGTGCCAGCAGCCCCGACAGCTCTGGAAACACCATATATTTT. Translation gives CASSPDSSGNTIYF. The entire variable domain, with the rest obtained from reference TRBV7-2 and TRBJ1-3, is as follows: GAGVSQSPSNKVTEKGKDVELRCDPISGHTALYWYRQSLGQGLEFLIYFQGNSAPDKSGLPSDRFSAERTGGSVSTLTIQRTQQEDSAVYLCASSPDSSGNTIYFGEGSWLTVV.

The J gene is TRBJ2-7, the V gene TRBV24-1; 15 bases line up with TRBD2. V lost 11 bases, J lost 6 bases, and 7 bases stayed unmatched. Per germline, CDR1 KGHDR and CDR2 SFDVKD. The CDR3 loop spans 14 amino acids. The CDR3 nucleotides are TGTGCCATCGGACTAGCGGGAGGGGACCTCGAGCAGTACTTC. Its translation: CAIGLAGGDLEQYF.

In this sample, this clonotype turned up a few times. The chain carries TRBV6-2 or TRBV6-3 and TRBJ1-2, with 9 bases that match TRBD1. The CDR3 is 15 residues long. J gave up 4 bases and V 5 bases, and 8 bases lay outside the gene matches. Germline CDR1 MNHEY, CDR2 SVGEGT. The CDR3 DNA follows: TGTGCCAGCAGTCCTTCCGGGACAGGGACCTATGGCTACACCTTC. Its translation is CASSPSGTGTYGYTF.

The chain couples TRBV7-2 to TRBJ2-7; D is undetermined. CDR1 SGHTA and CDR2 FQGNSA come from the germline V gene. V lost 3 bases and J 5 bases, leaving 8 bases between the germline ends. The CDR3 totals 12 residues. The CDR3 nucleotides are TGTGCCAGCAGCTTCCTCCGACACGAGCAGTACTTC. Translating gives CASSFLRHEQYF. The whole variable domain, remainder taken from reference TRBV7-2 and TRBJ2-7, is GAGVSQSPSNKVTEKGKDVELRCDPISGHTALYWYRQSLGQGLEFLIYFQGNSAPDKSGLPSDRFSAERTGGSVSTLTIQRTQQEDSAVYLCASSFLRHEQYFGPGTRLTVT.

V usage is TRBV2 and J usage is TRBJ2-7, with a tentative D call TRBD2 (6 bases). This CDR3 spans 14 amino acids. CDR1 SNHLY and CDR2 FYNNEI come from the germline V gene. With 6 bases removed from V and 6 bases from J, the gap between germline ends came to 18 bases. The CDR3 sequence is CASSQGLPPGEQYF. The CDR3 DNA is TGTGCCAGCAGCCAGGGACTCCCGCCGGGCGAGCAGTACTTC.

The genes are TRBV4-1 and TRBJ2-1, with TRBD2 matching over 8 bases. This CDR3 comprises 20 residues. The ends lost 1 base at V and 5 bases at J; junction bases unmatched: 19. Germline V CDR1 and CDR2: MGHRA, YSYEKL. CDR3 nucleotide sequence: TGCGCCAGCAGCCAAGGATGGCGGGGGGCGCTGCGGGAGGCCCACAATGAGCAGTTCTTC. Translation gives CASSQGWRGALREAHNEQFF.

In its sample, this clonotype was seen many times. The chain uses TRBV9 and TRBJ2-5; TRBD2 aligns across 15 bases. Germline V gene data show CDR1 as SGDLS and CDR2 as YYNGEE. V trimming: 3 bases; J trimming: 5 bases; junction bases outside the gene matches: 8. This CDR3 is 17 amino acids long. The CDR3 spells CASSGQLGTSGRETQYF. The CDR3 bases are TGTGCCAGCAGCGGGCAGCTCGGGACTAGCGGGAGGGAGACCCAGTACTTC.

The chain links TRBV19 to TRBJ1-1, with a possible D match to TRBD1 (6 bases). This CDR3 region has 17 residues. The germline CDR1 and CDR2 sequences are LNHDA and SQIVND (reference sequence). Trimming took off 2 bases at V and 1 base at J, with 17 bases between the two ends. CDR3 region: CASSIRDFTGKNTEAFF. The CDR3 bases are TGTGCCAGTAGTATAAGGGATTTTACAGGGAAGAACACTGAAGCTTTCTTT. The full variable domain, completed using reference TRBV19 and TRBJ1-1, is DGGITQSPKYLFRKEGQNVTLSCEQNLNHDAMYWYRQDPGQGLRLIYYSQIVNDFQKGDIAEGYSVSREKKESFPLTVTSAQKNPTAFYLCASSIRDFTGKNTEAFFGQGTRLTVV.